One sample yielded the 13 T cell receptor beta chains listed below, sequenced in a study of response to subunit inactivated influenza vaccine (dated by TCRdb to the late 2010s). The method behind the library was RT-PCR. Sequencing relied on an Illumina HiSeq 2500. TCRdb ran its own pipeline on the public reads, namely fastp trimming at Q25 and MiXCR clone calling, and kept in-frame beta chains. Merged by CDR3 protein, the rows form single entries marked with the most common genes and DNA. The sample contains 550,000 to 600,000 distinct CDR3 sequences, about 11% of them found a single time. The ten largest clones capture 10% of the sample. The sequencing used PBMCs from blood, collected on the day of vaccination. The receptors come from a man in his forties or fifties who received an inactivated influenza vaccine. Donor details come from another sample of the same person, matched by shared clones.

This clonotype has only a few counts. The chain uses TRBV7-9 and TRBJ1-6; D remains unclear. The CDR3 runs to 15 residues. Trimming left V 1 base short and J 10 bases short, with 14 bases between. Looked up from germline, CDR1 is SEHNR and CDR2 is FQNEAQ (reference sequence). The CDR3 region has the DNA TGTGCCAGCAGCTTAGGGGGTCATATCGGGTCACCCCTCCACTTT. Its protein product is CASSLGGHIGSPLHF.

In this sample, this clonotype turned up a few times. The gene calls are TRBV24-1 and TRBJ2-2; D gene uncertain. Germline values: CDR1 KGHDR, CDR2 SFDVKD. The V end was cut by 5 bases, the J end by 5 bases, with 8 bases between. There are 13 residues in the CDR3. CDR3 in amino acids: CATSGVRTGELFF. In nucleotides, the CDR3 is TGTGCCACCAGTGGGGTGCGGACCGGGGAGCTGTTTTTT.

This chain's CDR3 is CASRGQEDTGELFF. CDR3 in DNA: TGTGCCAGCAGGGGACAGGAGGACACCGGGGAGCTGTTTTTT. This sequence joins TRBV12-3 or TRBV12-4 and TRBJ2-2, with 8 bases fitting TRBD1. This CDR3 contains 14 residues. The junction had 3 bases not matched to a gene; V was cut back by 6 bases and J by 3 bases.

The J gene is TRBJ2-3, the V gene TRBV25-1; maybe TRBD2 (6 bases). The germline V and J ends were trimmed by 3 bases and 6 bases, with 16 bases remaining between them. The germline gives CDR1 MGHDK, CDR2 SYGVNS. This CDR3 has 15 amino acids. The CDR3 spells CASSERTMAMDTQYF. The CDR3 DNA is TGTGCCAGCAGTGAGAGGACTATGGCCATGGATACGCAGTATTTT.

This clonotype was counted only a few times. The V call is TRBV6-5, the J call TRBJ2-1; TRBD2 aligns across 9 bases. V lost 2 bases and J lost 4; bases outside the gene matches: 6. The CDR3 is made up of 16 amino acids. CDR1 and CDR2 (germline): MNHEY, SVGAGI. The CDR3 region has the DNA TGTGCCAGCAGTTACCGAGCTAGCGGGGCTTACAATGAGCAGTTCTTC. This encodes CASSYRASGAYNEQFF.

The V call is TRBV27, the J call TRBJ2-1; 7 bases fit TRBD2. Germline CDR1 reads MNHEY; CDR2 reads SMNVEV (reference sequence). V trimming: 6 bases; J trimming: 10 bases; junction bases outside the gene matches: 21. This CDR3 has 17 amino acids. In nucleotides, the CDR3 is TGTGCCAGCAGCCCAGGGAGGGGCGGGAACAAACCAAGGGAGCAGTTCTTC. Amino acids: CASSPGRGGNKPREQFF.

The J gene is TRBJ1-5, the V gene TRBV19; 7 positions agree with TRBD1. This CDR3 has 15 amino acids. The germline gives CDR1 LNHDA, CDR2 SQIVND (reference sequence). After removal of 1 base from V and 5 bases from J, the junction contained 5 bases not matched to a gene. The DNA of the CDR3 is TGTGCCAGTAGTATAGGGAGGAGGGGGCATCAGCCCCAGCATTTT. It specifies CASSIGRRGHQPQHF.

The V and J genes are TRBV19 and TRBJ2-3, with D possibly being TRBD2 (6 bases). Trimming took 6 bases from V and 1 from J, leaving 11 bases between them. CDR1 and CDR2 from the germline V gene are LNHDA and SQIVND (reference sequence). CDR3 length: 14 amino acids. CDR3 in amino acids: CASRSGYGTDTQYF. CDR3 bases: TGTGCCAGTAGGAGCGGGTACGGCACAGATACGCAGTATTTT.

The chain combines TRBV7-2 with TRBJ1-4, with D tentatively TRBD1 (5 bases). V was clipped by 4 bases and J by 8 bases, with 14 bases between them. Germline V gene lookup returns CDR1 SGHTA and CDR2 FQGNSA. CDR3 size: 14 residues. In DNA, the CDR3 is TGTGCCAGCAGCTGGGGAGGGGATGGCGAAAAACTGTTTTTT. Translation: CASSWGGDGEKLFF.

The chain links TRBV4-1 to TRBJ1-5; D is possibly TRBD1 (6 bases). This CDR3 spans 16 amino acids. The germline V and J ends were trimmed by 2 bases and 3 bases, with 14 bases remaining between them. Germline V gene lookup returns CDR1 MGHRA and CDR2 YSYEKL. Here the CDR3 reads CASSQFDRIFNQPQHF. The CDR3 region has the DNA TGCGCCAGCAGCCAATTTGACAGGATATTCAATCAGCCCCAGCATTTT.

The sample holds many counts of this clonotype. J is TRBJ2-6 and V is TRBV29-1, with D perhaps matching TRBD1 (6 bases). Looked up from germline, CDR1 is SQVTM and CDR2 is ANQGSEA. Trimming stripped 6 bases from V and 4 bases from J, with 10 bases between. CDR3 size: 13 residues. The CDR3 DNA sequence: TGCAGCGTCAGGGGTGCCGGGGCCAACGTCCTGACTTTC. As protein: CSVRGAGANVLTF. The complete variable domain, with remaining parts taken from reference TRBV29-1 and TRBJ2-6, reads SAVISQKPSRDICQRGTSLTIQCQVDSQVTMMFWYRQQPGQSLTLIATANQGSEATYESGFVIDKFPISRPNLTFSTLTVSNMSPEDSSIYLCSVRGAGANVLTFGAGSRLTVL.

This clonotype was detected a few times. The CDR3 is CAISVGRRASTDTQYF. CDR3 in DNA: TGTGCCATCAGTGTGGGACGGCGTGCTAGCACAGATACGCAGTATTTT. J is TRBJ2-3 and V is TRBV10-3; D may match TRBD1 or TRBD2 (5 bases each). CDR3 length: 16 residues. Trimming left V 4 bases short and J 0 bases short, with 14 bases between. CDR1 is ENHRY and CDR2 is SYGVKD in the germline V gene.

The genes are TRBV20-1 and TRBJ1-2, with D possibly TRBD1 on 5 matching bases. The V end was cut by 3 bases, the J end by 2 bases, with 10 bases between. Per germline, CDR1 DFQATT and CDR2 SNEGSKA (reference sequence). CDR3 length: 13 residues. The CDR3 sequence: CSARDTVNYGYTF. The CDR3 region has the DNA TGCAGTGCTAGGGACACGGTGAACTATGGCTACACCTTC.